The entry that follows covers one T cell receptor (beta chain) sequence. One end of the junction varies from germline; a read error may be responsible. This specimen comes from a study of blood T cells in healthy people across ages. Per germline, CDR1 SGHKS and CDR2 YYEKEE (reference sequence). This CDR3 has 15 residues. A J-beta primer mix and a sample-barcoded 5' primer were used in a second PCR of roughly 7 to 12 cycles. Through a template-switch adaptor with 12 random nucleotides, each cDNA molecule received a tag. One entry per CDR3 protein results from TCRdb running MiXCR on the 5' RACE reads. The table lists about 590,000 distinct CDR3 sequences, less than 35% of them singletons, with 15% to 18% in the top ten.

This receptor was identified in a woman of 80 years or more in good health. The chain couples TRBV5-5 to TRBJ2-3, with TRBD2 matching 9 bases. The sample comprised blood. DNA for the CDR3: TGCGCCAGCACCCCCAGCGGGGGGAACGGGGATACGCAGTATTTT. Translating gives CASTPSGGNGDTQYF.